The T cell receptor beta chain under discussion was sequenced for a study of radiation and T cells in renal cell carcinoma. Whole-study context: Nephrectomy followed 15 Gy stereotactic body radiation by 4 weeks.

V trimming: 5 bases; J trimming: 6 bases; junction bases outside the gene matches: 14. The CDR3 consists of 16 residues. The germline V gene has CDR1 MDHEN and CDR2 SYDVKM. Points on this clone: Antigen unknown.

Time point: blood 2 weeks post-SBRT. Treatment denoted: 15 Gy SBRT to primary tumor, nephrectomy 4 weeks later. Serial blood draws occurred at baseline and 2 and 4 weeks post-SBRT. Clear cell pathology was present in this patient's renal cell carcinoma. Repertoires were generated with immunoSEQ multiplex PCR, while TCRdb's copy carries only in-frame clones and drops some. The sample has about 130,000 clones; 75% to 85% are singletons. Points from the study as a whole: Without pretreatment biopsies, baseline tumor clonotype presence was undetermined.

Source: blood, taken from a patient whose treatment included radiotherapy and nephrectomy. This clonotype originated in a woman between 55 and 75 years old with renal cell carcinoma. The rearrangement uses TRBV28 and TRBJ2-7; 9 bases map to TRBD1. The chain's CDR3 is CASSALGDRVAGEQYF. DNA of the CDR3: TGTGCCAGCAGTGCCCTGGGGGACAGGGTAGCCGGCGAGCAGTACTTC.